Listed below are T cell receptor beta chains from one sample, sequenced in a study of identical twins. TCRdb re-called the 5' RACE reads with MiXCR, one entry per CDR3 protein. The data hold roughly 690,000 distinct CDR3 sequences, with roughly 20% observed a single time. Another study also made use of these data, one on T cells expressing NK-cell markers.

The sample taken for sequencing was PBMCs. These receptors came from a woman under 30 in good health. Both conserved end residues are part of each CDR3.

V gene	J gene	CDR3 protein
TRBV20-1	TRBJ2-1	CSAPRMDYNEQFF
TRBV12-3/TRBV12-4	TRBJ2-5	CASSLLDSQETQYF
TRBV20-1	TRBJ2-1	CSATRRGNEQFF
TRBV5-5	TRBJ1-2	CASSLRDSGYTF
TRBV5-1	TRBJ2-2	CASSLEPSGKLFF
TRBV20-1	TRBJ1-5	CSAIQGGQKNQPQHF
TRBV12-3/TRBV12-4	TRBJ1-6	CASSRSGSPLHF
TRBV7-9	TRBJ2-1	CASSARTDGLEQFF
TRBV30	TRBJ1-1	CACTWTYRGNTEAFF
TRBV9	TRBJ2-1	CASSLIGTTSEQFF
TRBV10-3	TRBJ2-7	CAISEWDEQYF
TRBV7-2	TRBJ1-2	CATRRDGSLYGYTF
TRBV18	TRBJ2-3	CASSPQSGSTDTQYF
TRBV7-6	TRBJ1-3	CASSHGGQGWNTIYF
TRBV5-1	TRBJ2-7	CASSLTGTGSYEQYF
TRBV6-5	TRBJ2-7	CASSYVVTNPYEQYF
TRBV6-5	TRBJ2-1	CASSYMEDNEQFF
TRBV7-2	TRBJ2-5	CASSSLLAPGETQYF
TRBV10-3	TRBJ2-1	CAISGLAGESGEQFF
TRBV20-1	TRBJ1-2	CSARGFTENYGYTF
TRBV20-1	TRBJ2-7	CSARDWARAYEQYF
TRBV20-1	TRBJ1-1	CSVKGHRDTEAFF
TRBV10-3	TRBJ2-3	CAISDPGRGTDTQYF
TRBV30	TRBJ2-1	CAWDLTEQFF
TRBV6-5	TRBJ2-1	CASSYRRPDNEQFF
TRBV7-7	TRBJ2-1	CASSPQLAGEQFF
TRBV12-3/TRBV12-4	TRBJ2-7	CASSFPPSLRQYF
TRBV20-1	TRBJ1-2	CSASHGSNYGYTF
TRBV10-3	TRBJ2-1	CAITDPGTKYNEQFF
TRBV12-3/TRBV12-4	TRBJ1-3	CASSSGYTIYF
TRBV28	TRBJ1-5	CASSSADRARQPQHF
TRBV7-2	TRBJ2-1	CASSWFSGTGTYNEQFF
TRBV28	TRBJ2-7	CASSRLRYEQYF
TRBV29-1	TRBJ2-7	CSVLTSGSYEQYF
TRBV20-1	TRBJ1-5	CSARGGPDQPQHF
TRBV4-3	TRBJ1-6	CASSQGRGNSPLHF
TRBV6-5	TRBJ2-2	CASSYAQGTGELFF
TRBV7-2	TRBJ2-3	CASSFSPGADTQYF
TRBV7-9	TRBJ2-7	CASSLDDRPYEQYF
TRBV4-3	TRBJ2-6	CASSLGVPGANVLTF
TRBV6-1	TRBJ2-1	CASSRLVSDYNEQFF
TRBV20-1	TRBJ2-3	CSASGGGSTTDTQYF
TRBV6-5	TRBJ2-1	CASSFGRSNEQFF
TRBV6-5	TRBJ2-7	CASSYDDRASYEQYF
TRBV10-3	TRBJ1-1	CAISGQNTEAFF